The 6 T cell receptor beta chains in this list originate from one sample, sequenced in a study of T cell changes during pregnancy in multiple sclerosis. Generated by immunoSEQ multiplex PCR, the TCRdb table keeps only in-frame clones and is missing some. The data contain 45,000 or so clones, roughly 90% of them singletons. The sequenced sample was peripheral blood, obtained in the first trimester of pregnancy. These receptors were taken from a female donor with multiple sclerosis, enrolled in a pregnancy study.

The chain couples TRBV7-9 to TRBJ2-3; 12 bases are a match to TRBD2. CDR1 and CDR2 (germline): SEHNR, FQNEAQ (reference sequence). This CDR3 region has 17 residues. V lost 3 bases to trimming and J lost 6 bases; unmatched junction nucleotides: 10. CDR3 bases: TGTGCCAGCAGCTTGAGTATGACTAGCGGGGGTAAGGATACGCAGTATTTT. This sequence encodes CASSLSMTSGGKDTQYF.

This chain uses TRBV7-2 with TRBJ1-2; TRBD1 matches 7 bases. The CDR3 spans 14 residues. The V and J ends lost 5 bases and 3 bases, in that order; junction bases with no gene match: 6. Germline assignment: CDR1 SGHTA and CDR2 FQGNSA. The CDR3 sequence is CASSIRDRYYGYTF. The CDR3 region has the DNA TGTGCCAGCAGCATTCGGGACAGATACTATGGCTACACCTTC. Full variable domain (remainder filled in from reference TRBV7-2 and TRBJ1-2): GAGVSQSPSNKVTEKGKDVELRCDPISGHTALYWYRQSLGQGLEFLIYFQGNSAPDKSGLPSDRFSAERTGGSVSTLTIQRTQQEDSAVYLCASSIRDRYYGYTFGSGTRLTVV.

The chain combines TRBV2 with TRBJ1-1, with a tentative D call TRBD1 (5 bases). The ends were cut back, 4 bases at V and 0 bases at J, with 12 bases in the middle. The CDR3 consists of 15 residues. Per germline, CDR1 SNHLY and CDR2 FYNNEI. The chain's CDR3 is CASSVMGQLNTEAFF. As DNA, the CDR3 is TGTGCCAGCAGTGTTATGGGGCAGCTGAACACTGAAGCTTTCTTT.

This rearrangement joins TRBV9 to TRBJ2-3, with D unclear. V was cut by 0 bases and J by 3 bases, with 17 bases left in between. The CDR3 is 17 amino acids. Germline V gives CDR1 SGDLS, CDR2 YYNGEE. In nucleotides, the CDR3 is TGTGCCAGCAGCGTAGAAGGCGGATCTATCCTAACAGATACGCAGTATTTT. It specifies CASSVEGGSILTDTQYF.

This rearrangement joins TRBV7-8 to TRBJ2-2, with a tentative D call TRBD2 (5 bases). The CDR3 extends over 15 amino acids. CDR1 is SGHVS and CDR2 is FQNEAQ in the germline V gene. V was shortened by 5 bases and J by 4 bases, with 14 bases between the two germline ends. CDR3 sequence: CASSRGSGGTGELFF. Written as DNA, the CDR3 is TGTGCCAGCAGCAGAGGGTCCGGAGGCACCGGGGAGCTGTTTTTT.

V and J are TRBV7-8 and TRBJ1-1, with D possibly TRBD1 on 6 matching bases. V shed 3 bases and J shed 2 bases, with 19 bases lying between them. In germline, CDR1 is SGHVS, CDR2 FQNEAQ. CDR3 length: 17 residues. CDR3 protein: CASSLGRRGFGNTEAFF. The CDR3 DNA reads TGTGCCAGCAGCTTGGGACGCAGGGGTTTCGGAAACACTGAAGCTTTCTTT.